The next 19 T cell receptor beta chains were all read from a single sample in a study of shared clonotypes between healthy human individuals. The method was immunoSEQ multiplex PCR; TCRdb's version includes in-frame clones alone and lacks a portion of them. The sample carries about 500,000 clones, over 60% recorded once. Sample: PBMCs. Source of these receptors: a woman aged 40 to 50 in good health. Some clones in this sample may be carry-over from other donors' samples.

The chain has TRBV2 and TRBJ2-7, with a weak D call TRBD2 (6 bases). The DNA end is more similar to TRBJ2-1, so the J call may be wrong. Germline values: CDR1 SNHLY, CDR2 FYNNEI. The CDR3 has 14 amino acids. CDR3 nucleotides: TGTGCCAGCCGATCCGGGACTCCGTACAATGAGCAGTTCTTC. It encodes CASRSGTPYNEQFF.

The CDR3 region has the DNA TGCAGCGTCACGACTAGTCCGGGGACCTACGAGCAGTACTTC. This translates into CSVTTSPGTYEQYF. The V and J genes are TRBV29-1 and TRBJ2-7; maybe TRBD2 (6 bases). This CDR3 is built from 14 residues. CDR1 and CDR2 (germline): SQVTM, ANQGSEA. Trimming cost V 6 bases and J 2 bases, with 17 bases left between them.

This clone has only one observation. The chain recombines TRBV7-8 with TRBJ1-1, with TRBD1 as a possible D gene (6 bases). V was trimmed by 7 bases and J by 4 bases, leaving 13 bases between them. Germline-derived CDR1 and CDR2 are SGHVS and FQNEAQ. The CDR3 spans 13 residues. The CDR3 sequence: CASTDTGFTEAFF. The CDR3 DNA reads TGTGCCAGCACGGACACAGGGTTCACTGAAGCTTTCTTT.

Concerning this clone: Other DNA sequences in this sample translate to the same CDR3. V and J are TRBV18 and TRBJ1-5; the D gene is possibly TRBD1 (6 bases). The V gene lost 3 bases and the J gene lost 2 bases, with 8 bases spanning the gap. The CDR3 runs to 14 residues. Germline CDR1 is KGHSH and CDR2 is LQKENI. The DNA for the CDR3 is TGTGCCAGCTCACCTAGACAGGGCAATCAGCCCCAGCATTTT. As protein: CASSPRQGNQPQHF. Looking up the rest from reference TRBV18 and TRBJ1-5 gives the full variable domain: NAGVMQNPRHLVRRRGQEARLRCSPMKGHSHVYWYRQLPEEGLKFMVYLQKENIIDESGMPKERFSAEFPKEGPSILRIQQVVRGDSAAYFCASSPRQGNQPQHFGDGTRLSIL.

This chain connects TRBV19 to TRBJ1-2; 7 nucleotides align to TRBD1. The ends lost 5 bases at V and 4 bases at J; junction bases unmatched: 10. Germline CDR1 is LNHDA and CDR2 is SQIVND (reference sequence). The length of the CDR3 is 15 residues. The CDR3 DNA sequence: TGTGCCAGTAGTGATAAACAGGGGTTTGGCTATGGCTACACCTTC. Its translation is CASSDKQGFGYGYTF.

Notes on this clone: This could be a read error, since a much larger clone is one nucleotide away. The sample has other DNA sequences that encode this CDR3 too. The CDR3 DNA reads TGTGCCAGCTCACCACAGGGACAGACGGTGGGCAATCAGCCCCAGCATTTT. Amino acids: CASSPQGQTVGNQPQHF. The rearrangement uses TRBV18 and TRBJ1-5; 7 bases map to TRBD1. With V trimmed by 1 base and J by 2 bases, 8 bases remained unmatched. The CDR3 has 17 residues. CDR1 and CDR2 from the germline V gene are KGHSH and LQKENI.

The CDR3 loop reads CASSLDRLAEQFF. The DNA for the CDR3 is TGTGCCAGCAGCTTAGATAGGTTGGCTGAGCAGTTCTTC. V usage is TRBV7-3 and J usage is TRBJ2-1, with unresolved D. Germline loops: CDR1 SGHTA, CDR2 FQGTGA. Trimming shortened V by 2 bases and J by 9 bases, and 11 bases separated the two germline ends. This CDR3 contains 13 residues. The entire variable domain, with the rest obtained from reference TRBV7-3 and TRBJ2-1, is as follows: GAGVSQTPSNKVTEKGKYVELRCDPISGHTALYWYRQSLGQGPEFLIYFQGTGAADDSGLPNDRFFAVRPEGSVSTLKIQRTERGDSAVYLCASSLDRLAEQFFGPGTRLTVL.

The CDR3 sequence is CASSTDSNQPQHF. In DNA, the CDR3 is TGTGCCAGCAGTACAGATAGCAATCAGCCCCAGCATTTT. The chain combines TRBV6-4 with TRBJ1-5; D is undetermined. CDR1 is MRHNA and CDR2 is SNTAGT in the germline V gene. Deletions cut 5 bases from V and 0 bases from J, with 5 bases between. The CDR3 spans 13 residues.

In its sample, this clone was seen a few times. The chain employs TRBV27 and TRBJ2-7; D unresolved. The germline V and J ends were trimmed by 4 bases and 1 base, with 8 bases remaining between them. The CDR3 consists of 13 residues. CDR1 and CDR2 from the germline V gene are MNHEY and SMNVEV (reference sequence). CDR3 nucleotides: TGTGCCAGCAGTTATGACGGATCCTACGAGCAGTACTTC. Protein product: CASSYDGSYEQYF.

The chain joins TRBV7-9 to TRBJ2-5, with 8 nucleotides matching TRBD2. The CDR3 loop spans 14 amino acids. Trimming removed 2 bases from V and 5 bases from J; junction bases left unmatched: 4. Looked up from germline, CDR1 is SEHNR and CDR2 is FQNEAQ (reference sequence). The CDR3 DNA is TGTGCCAGCAGCTTAAGCGGGAGTGGGGAGACCCAGTACTTC. As protein: CASSLSGSGETQYF.

This CDR3 is CASSLIPSDEAFF. CDR3 bases: TGTGCCAGCAGCTTAATCCCCTCAGATGAAGCTTTCTTT. The V gene is TRBV7-3, the J gene TRBJ1-1, with no clear D. This CDR3 is built from 13 residues. The germline gives CDR1 SGHTA, CDR2 FQGTGA. V was cut by 1 base and J by 7 bases, with 10 bases left in between.

The V call is TRBV28, the J call TRBJ2-7; TRBD1 matches at 7 bases. This CDR3 contains 12 residues. V was clipped by 6 bases and J by 7 bases; unmatched bases: 6. Germline CDR1 reads MDHEN; CDR2 reads SYDVKM. The CDR3 nucleotides read TGTGCCAGCAGACAGCCGACAGGGGAGCAGTACTTC. As protein: CASRQPTGEQYF.

This sequence joins TRBV4-2 and TRBJ2-3; 7 nucleotides agree with TRBD2. The V segment lost 2 bases and the J segment 3 bases; nucleotides outside the gene matches: 5. The CDR3 runs to 15 residues. The germline V gene has CDR1 LGHNA and CDR2 YNFKEQ. The CDR3 sequence: CASSQQLARTDTQYF. CDR3 DNA: TGTGCCAGCAGCCAACAACTAGCGAGAACAGATACGCAGTATTTT.

Comment on this clone: Germline and junction disagree at one end, which may indicate a read error. V is TRBV2 and J is TRBJ2-5, with 8 bases that match TRBD2. This CDR3 is 17 amino acids long. From germline, CDR1 is SNHLY and CDR2 FYNNEI. The CDR3 DNA follows: TGTGCCAGCAGTAAGGGGCCGGGACTAGTGGGTTTAGAGATCCAGTACTTC. Residues: CASSKGPGLVGLEIQYF.

The chain has TRBV18 and TRBJ1-1; tentative D call: TRBD1 (5 bases). The CDR3 covers 13 residues. In germline, CDR1 is KGHSH, CDR2 LQKENI. V was cut by 6 bases and J by 6 bases, with 14 bases left in between. CDR3 amino acids: CASSRPTGAEAFF. The CDR3 coding sequence is TGTGCCAGCTCGCGTCCCACAGGCGCTGAAGCTTTCTTT.

The chain couples TRBV28 to TRBJ1-1, with D tentatively TRBD1 (5 bases). Germline V gene data show CDR1 as MDHEN and CDR2 as SYDVKM. V was shortened by 5 bases and J by 1 base, with 17 bases between the two germline ends. The CDR3 is 16 residues long. As DNA, the CDR3 is TGTGCCAGCAGTCTCCCGGAAGGGGCGAGGAACACTGAAGCTTTCTTT. Translating it yields CASSLPEGARNTEAFF.

For this clone: Relative to the germline gene, one junction end is altered; a read error may explain this. The chain is built from TRBV5-4 and TRBJ2-7; 11 nucleotides align to TRBD1. CDR1 is SGHNT and CDR2 is YYREEE in the germline V gene (reference sequence). The length of the CDR3 is 16 residues. The CDR3 here is CASSQGVGQGVHEQYF. CDR3 DNA sequence: TGCGCCAGCAGCCAGGGAGTGGGACAGGGGGTTCACGAGCAGTACTTC. The whole variable domain, remainder taken from reference TRBV5-4 and TRBJ2-7, is ETGVTQSPTHLIKTRGQQVTLRCSSQSGHNTVSWYQQALGQGPQFIFQYYREEENGRGNFPPRFSGLQFPNYSSELNVNALELDDSALYLCASSQGVGQGVHEQYFGPGTRLTVT.

The chain has TRBV5-6 and TRBJ1-5, with 7 bases fitting TRBD1. CDR1 SGHDT and CDR2 YYEEEE come from the germline V gene. The ends lost 0 bases at V and 6 bases at J; junction bases unmatched: 0. CDR3 length: 13 amino acids. The chain's CDR3 is CASSLDRGQPQHF. The CDR3, as DNA: TGTGCCAGCAGCTTGGACAGGGGTCAGCCCCAGCATTTT.

The chain recombines TRBV15 with TRBJ1-5; D is unresolved. The CDR3 covers 12 residues. V was cut by 0 bases and J by 9 bases, with 6 bases left in between. Germline V gene lookup returns CDR1 LNHNV and CDR2 YYDKDF (reference sequence). The CDR3 coding sequence is TGTGCCACCAGCAGAGACGCTGGGCCCCAGCATTTT. Translation: CATSRDAGPQHF.